The source of this T cell receptor beta chain is a study of cytomegalovirus exposure and HLA in healthy donors. The study, taken as a whole, reports: It was in a later analysis that TCR association rates were seen to vary by HLA locus, highest for DRB1 and lowest for HLA-C.

Comment on this clone: Its antigen is unknown.

Amplification used 60 Vbeta primers and 13 Jbeta primers. Sequenced by immunoSEQ multiplex PCR; TCRdb stores in-frame clones only, minus some. This sample has approximately 110,000 clones, with approximately 80% found just once. Whereas donors were nominally healthy upon sampling, unrecorded immune exposures were probable. Trimming shortened V by 3 bases and J by 0 bases, and 10 bases separated the two germline ends. Germline V gene sequence: CDR1 SGHNT, CDR2 YYREEE (reference sequence). This CDR3 is 15 amino acids long. The rearrangement joins TRBV5-4 to TRBJ2-4; no clear D gene. This TCR came from a middle-aged man in good health and CMV-seronegative. Sequencing used PBMCs. The CDR3 loop is CASSSPGLAKNIQYF. Written as DNA, the CDR3 is TGTGCCAGCAGCTCTCCAGGCTTAGCCAAAAACATTCAGTACTTC.